The next 30 T cell receptor beta chains were all read from a single sample in a study of shared clonotypes between healthy human individuals. Profiling relied on immunoSEQ multiplex PCR, and the TCRdb table lists in-frame clones only, not all of them. The data contain 750,000 to 1,000,000 clones, around 93% of them seen just once; the ten biggest clones take up about 25%. Selected positively for CCR7 and CD45RO-negative, naive CD8 cells excluded terminally differentiated effector memory CD45RA+ cells. Sequencing was done on a sample of naive CD8+ T cells sorted from blood. Source of these receptors: a man in his thirties or forties in good health.

This rearrangement joins TRBV7-3 to TRBJ2-3; perhaps TRBD2 as D (6 bases). This CDR3 spans 13 amino acids. Looked up from germline, CDR1 is SGHTA and CDR2 is FQGTGA. V shed 1 base and J shed 6 bases, with 8 bases lying between them. CDR3 sequence (DNA): TGTGCCAGCAGCTTAAGCGGGGAGGATACGCAGTATTTT. Amino acid sequence: CASSLSGEDTQYF.

The table lists this clone with a few counts. The chain carries TRBV27 and TRBJ2-7; 8 nucleotides match TRBD1. Germline CDR1 and CDR2: MNHEY and SMNVEV (reference sequence). Trimming cost V 9 bases and J 2 bases; bases outside gene matches: 6. This CDR3 contains 13 residues. The CDR3 DNA reads as TGTGCCAGTCGACAGGGGTTTGCCTACGAGCAGTACTTC. Protein sequence: CASRQGFAYEQYF.

The chain is built from TRBV2 and TRBJ2-1, with D maybe TRBD2 (6 bases). The germline CDR1 and CDR2 sequences are SNHLY and FYNNEI. V was shortened by 3 bases and J by 3 bases, with 15 bases between the two germline ends. This CDR3 is 16 amino acids long. The CDR3 DNA reads as TGTGCCAGCAGTGAGCGGGAACAGGACTACTACAATGAGCAGTTCTTC. Translated, it gives CASSEREQDYYNEQFF.

This clone was counted a single time. Other DNA sequences within the sample encode an identical CDR3. The rearrangement links TRBV7-9 to TRBJ2-2; the D gene is possibly TRBD1 (5 bases). Germline V CDR1 and CDR2: SEHNR, FQNEAQ (reference sequence). Trimming left V 2 bases short and J 5 bases short, with 6 bases between. CDR3 size: 13 residues. CDR3 region: CASSLRGTGELFF. In nucleotides, the CDR3 is TGTGCCAGCAGCTTAAGGGGAACCGGGGAGCTGTTTTTT.

This sequence joins TRBV5-8 and TRBJ2-7; no clear D. The CDR3 length is 11 residues. CDR1 SGHTS and CDR2 YDEGEE come from the germline V gene. Between the trimmed V and J ends, which lost 0 bases and 7 bases, there was a span of 5 bases. The CDR3 protein is CASSLENEQYF. CDR3 DNA: TGTGCCAGCAGCTTGGAAAATGAGCAGTACTTC.

This rearrangement joins TRBV7-9 to TRBJ2-7, with D perhaps TRBD2 (6 bases). CDR3 length equals 16 residues. Germline loops: CDR1 SEHNR, CDR2 FQNEAQ (reference sequence). Deletions cut 4 bases from V and 0 bases from J, with 16 bases between. For the CDR3, the DNA is TGTGCCAGCAGCTCACTGGGGCGGGACGGCTCCTACGAGCAGTACTTC. It is translated as CASSSLGRDGSYEQYF.

This chain connects TRBV30 to TRBJ2-3; 7 bases map to TRBD2. V dropped 8 bases and J dropped 4; count of bases not matched to a gene: 12. Germline lookup yields CDR1 GTSNPN and CDR2 SVGIG (reference sequence). CDR3 size: 14 residues. The CDR3 loop reads CARREEGGPDTQYF. The CDR3 region has the DNA TGTGCCCGCCGGGAGGAGGGCGGTCCAGATACGCAGTATTTT.

The chain links TRBV14 to TRBJ2-2; D remains ambiguous. The CDR3 has 13 amino acids. Trimming removed 6 bases from V and 1 base from J, with 6 bases in between. Germline loops: CDR1 SGHDN, CDR2 FVKESK. The CDR3 nucleotides read TGTGCCAGCAGTCTATGGAACACCGGGGAGCTGTTTTTT. Amino acids: CASSLWNTGELFF.

In this sample, this clone turned up once. The rearrangement uses TRBV25-1 and TRBJ2-5; perhaps TRBD1 as D (6 bases). Trimming took off 3 bases at V and 4 bases at J, with 15 bases between the two ends. This CDR3 has 15 residues. Per germline, CDR1 MGHDK and CDR2 SYGVNS. Here the CDR3 DNA reads TGTGCCAGCAGTGACGCTAGGGGGTCGGGAGAGACCCAGTACTTC. Translated: CASSDARGSGETQYF.

The chain recombines TRBV27 with TRBJ2-2; no definite D call. Trimming stripped 7 bases from V and 7 bases from J, with 7 bases between. CDR3 length: 11 amino acids. CDR1 and CDR2 (germline): MNHEY, SMNVEV (reference sequence). This chain's CDR3 is CASTKGGELFF. For the CDR3, the DNA is TGTGCCAGCACTAAAGGCGGGGAGCTGTTTTTT.

The J gene is TRBJ1-4, the V gene TRBV25-1; D remains unclear. The germline CDR1 and CDR2 sequences are MGHDK and SYGVNS. This CDR3 is built from 14 residues. Trimming took off 1 base at V and 4 bases at J, with 7 bases between the two ends. The DNA for the CDR3 is TGTGCCAGCAGTGAATGGCAGAGTAATGAAAAACTGTTTTTT. Protein sequence: CASSEWQSNEKLFF. Combining the CDR3 with reference TRBV25-1 and TRBJ1-4 gives the whole variable domain EADIYQTPRYLVIGTGKKITLECSQTMGHDKMYWYQQDPGMELHLIHYSYGVNSTEKGDLSSESTVSRIRTEHFPLTLESARPSHTSQYLCASSEWQSNEKLFFGSGTQLSVL.

The chain links TRBV11-2 to TRBJ2-2; TRBD1 or TRBD2 may be the D gene (6 bases each). V was pared by 5 bases and J by 5 bases, with 18 bases between. Germline V gives CDR1 SGHAT, CDR2 FQNNGV. This CDR3 is built from 16 residues. The DNA of the CDR3 is TGTGCCAGCAGCCCCACGGGTACAGGGAGGACCGGGGAGCTGTTTTTT. It yields the protein CASSPTGTGRTGELFF.

This clone was picked up one time. This rearrangement joins TRBV7-9 to TRBJ2-7; the D gene is possibly TRBD2 (5 bases). The CDR3 extends over 11 amino acids. CDR1 and CDR2 (germline): SEHNR, FQNEAQ (reference sequence). V gave up 8 bases and J gave up 3 bases, with 8 bases separating them. The CDR3 DNA follows: TGTGCCAGCGCCCGGGACTACGAGCAGTACTTC. It specifies CASARDYEQYF.

The rearrangement joins TRBV5-1 to TRBJ1-1; possibly TRBD1 for D (6 bases). Trimming shortened V by 3 bases and J by 4 bases, and 13 bases separated the two germline ends. The CDR3 length is 14 residues. Germline CDR1 is SGHRS and CDR2 is YFSETQ. The CDR3 nucleotides read TGCGCCAGCAGCTCCAGGGGATCTGCCACTGAAGCTTTCTTT. Protein: CASSSRGSATEAFF. Full variable domain (rest looked up from reference TRBV5-1 and TRBJ1-1): KAGVTQTPRYLIKTRGQQVTLSCSPISGHRSVSWYQQTPGQGLQFLFEYFSETQRNKGNFPGRFSGRQFSNSRSEMNVSTLELGDSALYLCASSSRGSATEAFFGQGTRLTVV.

The chain recombines TRBV4-3 with TRBJ1-1; no firm D call. The germline V and J ends were trimmed by 4 bases and 2 bases, with 20 bases remaining between them. This CDR3 region has 17 residues. CDR1 is LGHNA and CDR2 is YSLEER in the germline V gene. In nucleotides, the CDR3 is TGCGCCAGCAGCCGCGGTGAAATCAGTGACGTTAACACTGAAGCTTTCTTT. Translation gives CASSRGEISDVNTEAFF.

Note on this clone: The same CDR3 arises from other DNA sequences in this sample as well. The chain joins TRBV27 to TRBJ2-7; the D gene is possibly TRBD2 (7 bases). This CDR3 region has 14 residues. Per germline, CDR1 MNHEY and CDR2 SMNVEV (reference sequence). Trimming took off 4 bases at V and 3 bases at J, with 13 bases between the two ends. The CDR3 DNA follows: TGTGCCAGCAGTTACCGGGGGGCGATCTACGAGCAGTACTTC. This encodes CASSYRGAIYEQYF.

The chain is built from TRBV29-1 and TRBJ2-5; D uncertain. The V end was cut by 2 bases, the J end by 2 bases, with 18 bases between. The germline V gene has CDR1 SQVTM and CDR2 ANQGSEA. The CDR3 loop spans 16 amino acids. CDR3 residues: CSVERKLEWAQETQYF. In nucleotides, the CDR3 is TGCAGCGTTGAACGGAAACTTGAGTGGGCTCAAGAGACCCAGTACTTC.

This chain uses TRBV10-3 with TRBJ1-2, with D maybe TRBD1 (6 bases). V dropped 6 bases and J dropped 8 bases, with 16 bases sitting between them. The CDR3 contains 13 residues. Looked up from germline, CDR1 is ENHRY and CDR2 is SYGVKD. The CDR3 reads CAISTGMAEGYTF. The CDR3 nucleotides are TGTGCCATCAGCACAGGGATGGCCGAGGGCTACACCTTC.

This sequence joins TRBV5-8 and TRBJ2-2; D is ambiguous. In germline, CDR1 is SGHTS, CDR2 YDEGEE. The V end lost 4 bases, the J end lost 1 base, and 11 bases lay between the germline ends. This CDR3 is 15 amino acids long. Written as DNA, the CDR3 is TGTGCCAGCAGCCGGGCCCAGCGGAACACCGGGGAGCTGTTTTTT. This encodes CASSRAQRNTGELFF.

The rearrangement joins TRBV28 to TRBJ2-7; D remains unclear. CDR1 and CDR2 from the germline V gene are MDHEN and SYDVKM. The CDR3 consists of 12 residues. The V and J ends lost 6 bases and 3 bases respectively, with 9 bases between them. Here the CDR3 DNA reads TGTGCCAGCAGCCCCCCCTACTACGAGCAGTACTTC. The encoded protein is CASSPPYYEQYF.

For this clone: Its ends do not fully match the called genes, so a read error is possible. The chain employs TRBV27 and TRBJ2-7; 8 bases fit TRBD1. The germline CDR1 and CDR2 sequences are MNHEY and SMNVEV (reference sequence). CDR3 length: 12 amino acids. This CDR3 reads CASSFSPDRVFF. CDR3 coding DNA: TGTGCCAGCAGTTTTTCCCCGGACAGGGTATTCTTC.

The V call is TRBV6-4, the J call TRBJ2-3; D is uncertain. Germline loops: CDR1 MRHNA, CDR2 SNTAGT. The CDR3 has 16 residues. V shed 0 bases and J shed 6 bases, with 16 bases lying between them. In DNA form, the CDR3 reads TGTGCCAGCAGTGACTCGGCTTGGGCGCACCTGGATACGCAGTATTTT. Translated: CASSDSAWAHLDTQYF.

J is TRBJ2-1 and V is TRBV6-6, with D uncertain. The germline V gene has CDR1 MNHNY and CDR2 SVGAGI (reference sequence). Trimming removed 6 bases from V and 15 bases from J, with 12 bases in between. The CDR3 spans 10 residues. CDR3 coding DNA: TGTGCCAGCAGGCCGGCCGGCTCGTTCTTC. This encodes CASRPAGSFF.

This clone was found a few times. The chain carries TRBV28 and TRBJ2-1, with D unresolved. V lost 6 bases and J lost 9, with 6 bases in between. The CDR3 consists of 10 residues. In germline, CDR1 is MDHEN, CDR2 SYDVKM. CDR3 sequence reads: CASRRTEQFF. CDR3 nucleotide sequence: TGTGCCAGCAGAAGGACTGAGCAGTTCTTC.

To note about this clone: A read error may account for a junction end that differs from germline. The V call is TRBV14, the J call TRBJ2-7; 8 positions match TRBD2. CDR3 length: 15 amino acids. CDR1 is SGHDN, CDR2 FVKESK, per germline. The CDR3 DNA reads TGTGCCAGCAGCCAAGACCTAGCGGGCTCCAACGAGCAGTACTTC. Translated: CASSQDLAGSNEQYF.

The V call is TRBV28, the J call TRBJ1-3; D is uncertain. CDR1 MDHEN and CDR2 SYDVKM come from the germline V gene. The CDR3 is 15 residues long. V lost 3 bases, J lost 0 bases, and 9 bases lay in between. CDR3 loop: CASSFDGSSGNTIYF. In DNA form, the CDR3 reads TGTGCCAGCAGTTTCGACGGGAGCTCTGGAAACACCATATATTTT.

The chain is built from TRBV27 and TRBJ2-1, with D perhaps assigned TRBD1 or TRBD2 (5 bases each). The V and J ends lost 9 bases and 7 bases respectively, with 16 bases between them. Germline V gives CDR1 MNHEY, CDR2 SMNVEV (reference sequence). The CDR3 is 13 residues long. Here the CDR3 DNA reads TGTGCCAGTGGGGCGTTCGGGGAGAATGAGCAGTTCTTC. As protein: CASGAFGENEQFF.

The genes are TRBV7-6 and TRBJ1-5, with 7 bases identical to TRBD1. Germline trimming cut 5 bases from V and 4 bases from J; bases unmatched to any gene: 5. Germline V CDR1 and CDR2: SGHVS, FNYEAQ. The CDR3 length is 14 residues. CDR3 in DNA: TGTGCCAGCAGCCGGGACAGCGATAATCAGCCCCAGCATTTT. Its translation is CASSRDSDNQPQHF. The full variable domain, rest sourced from reference TRBV7-6 and TRBJ1-5, is GAGVSQSPRYKVTKRGQDVALRCDPISGHVSLYWYRQALGQGPEFLTYFNYEAQQDKSGLPNDRFSAERPEGSISTLTIQRTEQRDSAMYRCASSRDSDNQPQHFGDGTRLSIL.

The V call is TRBV10-3, the J call TRBJ2-2; D gene uncertain. Germline V gene sequence: CDR1 ENHRY, CDR2 SYGVKD. The CDR3 sequence is 15 residues long. V lost 10 bases and J 4 bases, leaving 19 bases between the germline ends. CDR3 loop: CATLFEVGGTGELFF. The CDR3 DNA is TGTGCCACCCTGTTCGAGGTCGGCGGCACCGGGGAGCTGTTTTTT.

V and J are TRBV5-6 and TRBJ2-1; TRBD2 might be the D (5 bases). The CDR3 is 14 amino acids. Deletions cut 1 base from V and 5 bases from J, with 10 bases between. In germline, CDR1 is SGHDT, CDR2 YYEEEE. The CDR3 DNA reads as TGTGCCAGCAGCTTGTATGGACTCCACAATGAGCAGTTCTTC. This gives the protein CASSLYGLHNEQFF.